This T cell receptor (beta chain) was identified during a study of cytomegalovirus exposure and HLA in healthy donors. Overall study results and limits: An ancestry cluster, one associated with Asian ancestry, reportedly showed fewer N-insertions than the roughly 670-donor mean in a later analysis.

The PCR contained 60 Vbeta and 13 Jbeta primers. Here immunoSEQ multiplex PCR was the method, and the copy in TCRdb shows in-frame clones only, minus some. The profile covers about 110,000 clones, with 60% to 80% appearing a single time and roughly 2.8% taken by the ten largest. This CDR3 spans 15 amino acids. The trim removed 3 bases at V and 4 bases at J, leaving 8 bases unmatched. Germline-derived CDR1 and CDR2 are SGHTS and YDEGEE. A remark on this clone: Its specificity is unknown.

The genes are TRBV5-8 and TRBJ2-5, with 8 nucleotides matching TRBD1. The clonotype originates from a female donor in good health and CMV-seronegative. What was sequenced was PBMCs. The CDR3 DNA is TGTGCCAGCAGCTGGGGGCAGGGGGCTGCAGAGACCCAGTACTTC. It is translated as CASSWGQGAAETQYF.